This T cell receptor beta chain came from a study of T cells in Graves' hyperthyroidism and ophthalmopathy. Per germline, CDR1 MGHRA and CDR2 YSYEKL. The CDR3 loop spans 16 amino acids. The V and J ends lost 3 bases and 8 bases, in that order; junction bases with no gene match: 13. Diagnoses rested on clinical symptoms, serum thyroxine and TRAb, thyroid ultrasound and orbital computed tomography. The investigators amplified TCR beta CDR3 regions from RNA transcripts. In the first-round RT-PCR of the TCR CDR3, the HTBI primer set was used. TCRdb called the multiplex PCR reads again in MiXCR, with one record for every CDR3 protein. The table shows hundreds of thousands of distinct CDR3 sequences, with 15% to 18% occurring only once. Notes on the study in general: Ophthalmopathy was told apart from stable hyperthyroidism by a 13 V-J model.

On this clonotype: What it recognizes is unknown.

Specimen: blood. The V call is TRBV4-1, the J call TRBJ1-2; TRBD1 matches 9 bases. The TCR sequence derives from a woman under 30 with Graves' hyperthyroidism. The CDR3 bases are TGCGCCAGCAGCCAGTTTGCTTTAGGACAGGGGTTCGGCTACACCTTC. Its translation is CASSQFALGQGFGYTF.